The 28 T cell receptor beta chains in this list originate from one sample, sequenced in a study of OX40 agonist ivuxolimab in advanced cancers. The assay was immunoSEQ multiplex PCR, and TCRdb's table has in-frame clones only and misses some. The data contain some 55,000 clones, roughly 73% of them singletons. Sequencing was performed on CD4+ or CD8+ T cells sorted from blood, taken in a trial of the OX40 agonist ivuxolimab. All receptors derive from an adult with an advanced solid tumor such as melanoma, head and neck, liver or kidney cancer.

V usage is TRBV6-6 and J usage is TRBJ1-5, with a possible D match to TRBD1 (5 bases). The CDR3 runs to 15 residues. The germline gives CDR1 MNHNY, CDR2 SVGAGI (reference sequence). V lost 4 bases to trimming and J lost 3 bases, with 13 bases between them. The CDR3 nucleotides are TGTGCCAGCAGTTTGCCGGGGGGGGTCAATCAGCCCCAGCATTTT. It yields the protein CASSLPGGVNQPQHF.

This clone was picked up one time. V and J are TRBV5-1 and TRBJ2-3; TRBD2 matches 7 bases. This CDR3 is built from 18 residues. J lost 1 base, V lost 4 bases, and 15 bases had no gene match. CDR1 is SGHRS and CDR2 is YFSETQ in the germline V gene. The CDR3 DNA reads as TGCGCCAGCAGCGGGCGGGAGACAACCTTTCGGGGCACAGATACGCAGTATTTT. It translates to CASSGRETTFRGTDTQYF.

CDR3 sequence (DNA): TGTGCCAGCAGCTTACCGGGACAGGGGAGCTACGAGCAGTACTTC. It yields the protein CASSLPGQGSYEQYF. The chain combines TRBV7-9 with TRBJ2-7, with 10 bases lining up with TRBD1. CDR3 length equals 15 residues. Losses at the gene ends were 2 bases for V and 3 bases for J; bases not matched to a gene: 4. Germline CDR1 is SEHNR and CDR2 is FQNEAQ (reference sequence).

The CDR3 loop is CASSYADPSTDTQYF. The CDR3 DNA reads TGTGCCAGCAGTTATGCAGACCCTAGCACAGATACGCAGTATTTT. The chain uses TRBV6-6 and TRBJ2-3, with no clear D. This CDR3 spans 15 amino acids. The V gene lost 3 bases and the J gene lost 0 bases, with 10 bases spanning the gap. Germline V CDR1 and CDR2: MNHNY, SVGAGI (reference sequence).

Within the sample, this clone is medium-sized. The rearrangement joins TRBV7-2 to TRBJ2-2; 8 bases line up with TRBD2. V shed 5 bases and J 1 base; nucleotides not matched to a gene: 6. Germline assignment: CDR1 SGHTA and CDR2 FQGNSA. The length of the CDR3 is 16 residues. CDR3 sequence: CASSQISGKNTGELFF. CDR3 nucleotide sequence: TGTGCCAGCAGCCAAATTAGCGGGAAGAACACCGGGGAGCTGTTTTTT.

The rearrangement joins TRBV2 to TRBJ2-7; possible D gene TRBD2, 6 bases. CDR1 SNHLY and CDR2 FYNNEI come from the germline V gene. V was cut by 8 bases and J by 3 bases, with 14 bases left in between. The CDR3 length is 13 residues. The CDR3 region is CASSRDSGYEQYF. CDR3 sequence (DNA): TGTGCCAGCTCCCGGGACTCCGGCTACGAGCAGTACTTC.

The V gene is TRBV7-8, the J gene TRBJ2-5; TRBD1 matches at 8 bases. The J segment lost 9 bases and the V segment lost 10 bases, leaving 31 bases of the junction unmatched. The germline CDR1 and CDR2 sequences are SGHVS and FQNEAQ. CDR3 size: 19 residues. CDR3 sequence (DNA): TGTGCCACACGAACAGGGGGAGTCGGTAGCGCGGGGCAAGAGTCGGCCCAGTACTTC. Amino acid sequence: CATRTGGVGSAGQESAQYF.

The chain recombines TRBV30 with TRBJ2-1; D is perhaps TRBD2 (7 bases). Per germline, CDR1 GTSNPN and CDR2 SVGIG (reference sequence). With 6 bases removed from V and 6 bases from J, the gap between germline ends came to 18 bases. The CDR3 has 14 amino acids. The CDR3 region is CACPGGRAGNEQFF. CDR3 nucleotide sequence: TGTGCCTGCCCGGGGGGCCGGGCGGGCAATGAGCAGTTCTTC.

J is TRBJ1-1 and V is TRBV5-1; 9 bases fit TRBD1. In germline, CDR1 is SGHRS, CDR2 YFSETQ. The CDR3 is 13 residues long. The J segment lost 6 bases and the V segment lost 0 bases, leaving 0 bases of the junction unmatched. As DNA, the CDR3 is TGCGCCAGCAGCTTGGGGGACAGGGCTGAAGCTTTCTTT. It specifies CASSLGDRAEAFF.

V usage is TRBV6-1 and J usage is TRBJ2-6; no clear D gene. The germline CDR1 and CDR2 sequences are MNHNS and SASEGT. This CDR3 contains 15 residues. The V gene lost 8 bases and the J gene lost 1 base, with 12 bases spanning the gap. The chain's CDR3 is CASGRALSGANVLTF. The CDR3 coding sequence is TGTGCCAGCGGACGGGCGCTGTCTGGGGCCAACGTCCTGACTTTC.

The chain is built from TRBV4-3 and TRBJ1-1; no clear D. The CDR3 has 15 amino acids. The germline V gene has CDR1 LGHNA and CDR2 YSLEER. Trimming pared 3 bases from V and 5 bases from J, leaving 16 bases between. CDR3 nucleotide sequence: TGCGCCAGCAGCCACGAATCTAGAGTCCCGACTGAAGCTTTCTTT. Translating it yields CASSHESRVPTEAFF.

The chain combines TRBV5-5 with TRBJ2-5, with D perhaps given as TRBD1 or TRBD2 (5 bases each). The germline gives CDR1 SGHKS, CDR2 YYEKEE (reference sequence). Trimming took 4 bases from V and 1 from J, leaving 17 bases between them. The CDR3 covers 16 residues. The CDR3 loop reads CASSPRGQAGQETQYF. In DNA form, the CDR3 reads TGTGCCAGCAGCCCGAGGGGTCAGGCGGGCCAAGAGACCCAGTACTTC.

J is TRBJ2-1 and V is TRBV7-2, with D perhaps assigned TRBD1 or TRBD2 (5 bases each). The CDR3 is 15 amino acids. Germline values: CDR1 SGHTA, CDR2 FQGNSA. The V and J ends lost 0 bases and 4 bases respectively, with 10 bases between them. CDR3 DNA sequence: TGTGCCAGCAGCTTAGCAGCGGACAAGTACAATGAGCAGTTCTTC. Translated, it gives CASSLAADKYNEQFF. Filled out from reference TRBV7-2 and TRBJ2-1, the complete variable domain reads GAGVSQSPSNKVTEKGKDVELRCDPISGHTALYWYRQSLGQGLEFLIYFQGNSAPDKSGLPSDRFSAERTGGSVSTLTIQRTQQEDSAVYLCASSLAADKYNEQFFGPGTRLTVL.

The chain links TRBV18 to TRBJ2-7, with 7 bases identical to TRBD1. Trimming removed 6 bases from V and 6 bases from J; junction bases left unmatched: 11. This CDR3 comprises 14 residues. The germline V gene encodes CDR1 KGHSH and CDR2 LQKENI. The CDR3 sequence: CASSYLTGKSEQYF. CDR3 coding DNA: TGTGCCAGCTCCTATTTGACAGGGAAGAGCGAGCAGTACTTC.

V usage is TRBV4-1 and J usage is TRBJ1-6; D is uncertain. The CDR3 is made up of 13 amino acids. Germline V gene lookup returns CDR1 MGHRA and CDR2 YSYEKL. Trimming removed 4 bases from V and 7 bases from J, with 8 bases in between. The chain's CDR3 is CASSPQANSPLHF. DNA for the CDR3: TGCGCCAGCAGCCCCCAGGCAAATTCACCCCTCCACTTT.

The chain couples TRBV18 to TRBJ1-3; D unresolved. Looked up from germline, CDR1 is KGHSH and CDR2 is LQKENI. The CDR3 is 15 amino acids. V was shortened by 0 bases and J by 2 bases, with 8 bases between the two germline ends. The CDR3 loop reads CASSPPIRAGNTIYF. CDR3 in DNA: TGTGCCAGCTCACCACCGATTAGGGCTGGAAACACCATATATTTT.

This chain links TRBV18 with TRBJ2-5; TRBD1 is a possible D gene (5 bases). The CDR3 consists of 13 residues. Trimming took off 2 bases at V and 2 bases at J, with 6 bases between the two ends. CDR1 and CDR2 (germline): KGHSH, LQKENI. The CDR3, as DNA: TGTGCCAGCTCACCAAGACAGCAAGAGACCCAGTACTTC. It specifies CASSPRQQETQYF.

This clone was seen only once. This chain uses TRBV13 with TRBJ1-1, with D possibly being TRBD1 (5 bases). CDR1 is PRHDT, CDR2 FYEKMQ, per germline (reference sequence). V lost 4 bases, J lost 4 bases, and 16 bases lay in between. CDR3 length: 15 residues. For the CDR3, the DNA is TGTGCCAGCAGCTCCGCCGGATACGGGACCACTGAAGCTTTCTTT. Translated: CASSSAGYGTTEAFF.

The V and J genes are TRBV5-6 and TRBJ2-7; no reliable D call. V lost 1 base to trimming and J lost 3 bases, with 11 bases between them. This CDR3 has 14 amino acids. Germline V gene sequence: CDR1 SGHDT, CDR2 YYEEEE. CDR3 in amino acids: CASSLSGRHYEQYF. The DNA for the CDR3 is TGTGCCAGCAGCTTGTCTGGCAGACACTACGAGCAGTACTTC.

V is TRBV28 and J is TRBJ1-5, with a possible D match to TRBD1 (5 bases). The germline gives CDR1 MDHEN, CDR2 SYDVKM. The germline V and J ends were trimmed by 5 bases and 0 bases, with 8 bases remaining between them. The CDR3 is made up of 14 amino acids. The CDR3 sequence is CASSTDTSNQPQHF. In DNA, the CDR3 is TGTGCCAGCAGTACGGACACTAGCAATCAGCCCCAGCATTTT.

The rearrangement joins TRBV7-2 to TRBJ1-1; D may be TRBD1 (5 bases). V lost 0 bases to trimming and J lost 7 bases, with 12 bases between them. The CDR3 contains 14 residues. CDR1 SGHTA and CDR2 FQGNSA come from the germline V gene. Written as DNA, the CDR3 is TGTGCCAGCAGCTTAGCAGGGGCCCAAATTGAAGCTTTCTTT. It specifies CASSLAGAQIEAFF.

This rearrangement joins TRBV7-2 to TRBJ2-3; the D is unclear. The CDR3 runs 12 residues. Germline loops: CDR1 SGHTA, CDR2 FQGNSA. Trimming shortened V by 1 base and J by 5 bases, and 4 bases separated the two germline ends. CDR3 bases: TGTGCCAGCAGCTTAGTTGGAGATACGCAGTATTTT. Protein product: CASSLVGDTQYF.

The chain employs TRBV18 and TRBJ1-1; D ambiguous. Germline CDR1 and CDR2: KGHSH and LQKENI. The length of the CDR3 is 13 residues. With 6 bases removed from V and 1 base from J, the gap between germline ends came to 9 bases. For the CDR3, the DNA is TGTGCCAGCTCCCAGGATTCGAACACTGAAGCTTTCTTT. As protein: CASSQDSNTEAFF.

This clone appeared once. This rearrangement joins TRBV7-2 to TRBJ2-5; TRBD2 matches at 8 bases. CDR1 SGHTA and CDR2 FQGNSA come from the germline V gene. The CDR3 covers 15 residues. J lost 1 base, V lost 4 bases, and 5 bases had no gene match. CDR3 in DNA: TGTGCCAGCAGCTGGGGCGGGGGGTCCCAAGAGACCCAGTACTTC. It specifies CASSWGGGSQETQYF.

V and J are TRBV5-1 and TRBJ2-5; weak D call: TRBD2 (6 bases). This CDR3 has 14 residues. Germline V gene lookup returns CDR1 SGHRS and CDR2 YFSETQ. Trimming removed 4 bases at V and 1 base at J, with 11 bases between. CDR3 bases: TGCGCCAGCAGCCAACCGGGACTCCAAGAGACCCAGTACTTC. Protein: CASSQPGLQETQYF.

Here the CDR3 reads CASIWGTGSNQPQHF. The CDR3 coding sequence is TGTGCCAGCATTTGGGGGACAGGGAGCAATCAGCCCCAGCATTTT. The rearrangement uses TRBV6-1 and TRBJ1-5, with 9 bases aligning to TRBD1. Trimming removed 7 bases from V and 1 base from J; junction bases left unmatched: 5. This CDR3 spans 15 amino acids. Germline CDR1 and CDR2: MNHNS and SASEGT.

The chain links TRBV7-2 to TRBJ2-7, with unresolved D. Germline V gene data show CDR1 as SGHTA and CDR2 as FQGNSA. There are 15 residues in the CDR3. The V end was cut by 0 bases, the J end by 6 bases, with 15 bases between. The CDR3 sequence: CASSLAGVEGFEQYF. The CDR3 DNA sequence: TGTGCCAGCAGCTTAGCTGGGGTGGAAGGGTTCGAGCAGTACTTC.

The CDR3 is CASSSPQVPRGGYTF. The CDR3 DNA is TGTGCCAGCAGTTCCCCACAGGTCCCCCGGGGGGGCTACACCTTC. The J gene is TRBJ1-2, the V gene TRBV6-5; perhaps TRBD1 as D (5 bases). Germline CDR1 and CDR2: MNHEY and SVGAGI. V lost 4 bases to trimming and J lost 8 bases, with 20 bases between them. This CDR3 is 15 amino acids long.